This entry is about one TCR beta chain. The antigen remains undetermined. Clones were sequenced by immunoSEQ multiplex PCR, and TCRdb holds only the in-frame ones, with some missing. The table has more than 45,000 clones, around 77% seen once. The data stem from a study of T cells in localized non-small cell lung cancer. Whole-study results and caveats: There was an association of higher blood T cell density with longer overall survival. Adjacent lung tissue had a median around 57 of the top 100 clones found in the tumor. Among the tissues sampled, uninvolved adjacent lung had the highest T cell clonality, above tumor. Multi-region tumor sequencing was not done, so intratumor heterogeneity could not be excluded.

CDR1 is LNHDA, CDR2 SQIVND, per germline (reference sequence). Trimming removed 7 bases at V and 2 bases at J, with 25 bases between. This CDR3 has 18 amino acids. This receptor was obtained from a man between 40 and 69 years old with stage I squamous cell lung carcinoma. This sample comprised peripheral blood, obtained before any cancer treatment. The chain carries TRBV19 and TRBJ2-3; D may be TRBD2 (5 bases). The CDR3 reads CASTPKSDSRAHTDTQYF. CDR3 DNA sequence: TGTGCCAGTACCCCTAAGTCCGATTCGCGGGCACACACAGATACGCAGTATTTT.